These 2 T cell receptor beta chains share one sample of origin, sequenced in a study of blood T cell repertoires in COVID-19. Clones were read by immunoSEQ multiplex PCR, and TCRdb kept only the in-frame ones, dropping some. Of around 200,000 clones listed, roughly 87% are singletons. Sequencing was performed on PBMCs or T cells enriched from blood (not recorded which). The receptors derive from a man between 18 and 35 years old with acute COVID-19.

V and J are TRBV9 and TRBJ1-1, with a weak D call TRBD1 (5 bases). Germline CDR1 is SGDLS and CDR2 is YYNGEE. The CDR3 loop spans 14 amino acids. The ends were cut back, 2 bases at V and 3 bases at J, with 11 bases in the middle. CDR3 in DNA: TGTGCCAGCAGCGTTTCCGACAGTTACACTGAAGCTTTCTTT. Its protein is CASSVSDSYTEAFF.

The chain links TRBV7-2 to TRBJ1-4; the D is unclear. The CDR3 covers 14 residues. From germline, CDR1 is SGHTA and CDR2 FQGNSA. Between the trimmed V and J ends, which lost 2 bases and 3 bases, there was a span of 7 bases. The CDR3 spells CASSLLEANEKLFF. CDR3 bases: TGTGCCAGCAGCTTATTAGAAGCTAATGAAAAACTGTTTTTT.